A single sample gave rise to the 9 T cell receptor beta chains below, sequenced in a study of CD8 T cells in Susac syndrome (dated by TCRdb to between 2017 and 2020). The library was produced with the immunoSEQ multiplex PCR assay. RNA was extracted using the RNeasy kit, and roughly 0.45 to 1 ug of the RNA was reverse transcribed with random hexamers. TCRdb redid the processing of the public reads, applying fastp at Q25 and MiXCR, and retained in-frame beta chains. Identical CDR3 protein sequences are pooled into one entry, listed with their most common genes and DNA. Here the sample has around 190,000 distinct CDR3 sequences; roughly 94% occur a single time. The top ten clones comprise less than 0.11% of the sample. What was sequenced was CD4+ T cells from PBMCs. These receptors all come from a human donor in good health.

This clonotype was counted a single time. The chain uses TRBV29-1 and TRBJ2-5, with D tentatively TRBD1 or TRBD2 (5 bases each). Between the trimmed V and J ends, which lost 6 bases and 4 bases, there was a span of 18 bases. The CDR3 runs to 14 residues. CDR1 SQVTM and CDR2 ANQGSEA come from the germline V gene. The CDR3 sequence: CSVGDGFGGETQYF. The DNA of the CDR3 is TGCAGCGTCGGGGATGGGTTTGGGGGAGAGACCCAGTACTTC.

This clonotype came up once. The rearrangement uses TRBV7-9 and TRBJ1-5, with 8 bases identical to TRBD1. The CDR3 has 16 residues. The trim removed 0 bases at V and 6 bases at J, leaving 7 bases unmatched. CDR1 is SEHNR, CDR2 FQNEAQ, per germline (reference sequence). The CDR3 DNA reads TGTGCCAGCAGCTTAGCGGTAGACAGGGGAATTCAGCCCCAGCATTTT. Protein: CASSLAVDRGIQPQHF.

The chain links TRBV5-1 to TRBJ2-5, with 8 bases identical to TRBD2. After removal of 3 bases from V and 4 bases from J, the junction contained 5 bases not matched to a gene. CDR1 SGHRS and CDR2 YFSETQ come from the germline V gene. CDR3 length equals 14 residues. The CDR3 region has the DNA TGCGCCAGCAGCTCCGGACTAGCCCCAGAGACCCAGTACTTC. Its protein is CASSSGLAPETQYF.

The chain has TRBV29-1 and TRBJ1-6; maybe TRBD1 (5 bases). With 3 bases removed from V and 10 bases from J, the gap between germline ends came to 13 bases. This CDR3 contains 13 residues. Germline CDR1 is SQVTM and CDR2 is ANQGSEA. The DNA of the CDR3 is TGCAGCGTTGATGGGGCCGCCAGATCACCCCTCCACTTT. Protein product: CSVDGAARSPLHF.

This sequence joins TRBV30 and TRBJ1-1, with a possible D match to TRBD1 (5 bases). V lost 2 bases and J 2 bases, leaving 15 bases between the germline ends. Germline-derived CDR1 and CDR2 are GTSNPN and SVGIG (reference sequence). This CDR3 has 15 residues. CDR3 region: CAWSRSGQTNTEAFF. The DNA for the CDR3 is TGTGCCTGGAGTAGGAGCGGACAAACTAACACTGAAGCTTTCTTT.

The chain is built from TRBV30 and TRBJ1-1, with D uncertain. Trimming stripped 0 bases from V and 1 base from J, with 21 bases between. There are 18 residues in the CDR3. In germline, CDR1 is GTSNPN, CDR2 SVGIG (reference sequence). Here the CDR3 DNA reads TGTGCCTGGAGTGTAAACCCCGCCCGGGCCTGGACGAACACTGAAGCTTTCTTT. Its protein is CAWSVNPARAWTNTEAFF. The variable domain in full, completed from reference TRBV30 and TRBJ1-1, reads SQTIHQWPATLVQPVGSPLSLECTVEGTSNPNLYWYRQAAGRGLQLLFYSVGIGQISSEVPQNLSASRPQDRQFILSSKKLLLSDSGFYLCAWSVNPARAWTNTEAFFGQGTRLTVV.

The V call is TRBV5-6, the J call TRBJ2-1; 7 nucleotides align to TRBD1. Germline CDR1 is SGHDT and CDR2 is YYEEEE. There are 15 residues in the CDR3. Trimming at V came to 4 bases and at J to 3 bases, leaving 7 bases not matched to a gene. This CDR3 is CASSDVTGLYNEQFF. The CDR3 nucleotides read TGTGCCAGCAGCGACGTGACAGGGCTCTACAATGAGCAGTTCTTC.

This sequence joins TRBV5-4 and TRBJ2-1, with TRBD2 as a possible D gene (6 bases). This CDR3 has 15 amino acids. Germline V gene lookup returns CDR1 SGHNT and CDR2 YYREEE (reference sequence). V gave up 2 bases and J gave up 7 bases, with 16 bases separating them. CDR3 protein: CASSFGGGTLNEQFF. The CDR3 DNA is TGTGCCAGCAGCTTCGGTGGGGGGACCTTGAATGAGCAGTTCTTC.

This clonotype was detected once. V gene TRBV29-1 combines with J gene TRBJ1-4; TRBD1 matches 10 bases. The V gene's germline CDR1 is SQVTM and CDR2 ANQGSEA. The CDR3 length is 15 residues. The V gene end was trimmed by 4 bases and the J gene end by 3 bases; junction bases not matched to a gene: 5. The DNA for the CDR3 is TGCAGCGTTGCGACAGGGGGCGCGCCTAATGAAAAACTGTTTTTT. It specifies CSVATGGAPNEKLFF.